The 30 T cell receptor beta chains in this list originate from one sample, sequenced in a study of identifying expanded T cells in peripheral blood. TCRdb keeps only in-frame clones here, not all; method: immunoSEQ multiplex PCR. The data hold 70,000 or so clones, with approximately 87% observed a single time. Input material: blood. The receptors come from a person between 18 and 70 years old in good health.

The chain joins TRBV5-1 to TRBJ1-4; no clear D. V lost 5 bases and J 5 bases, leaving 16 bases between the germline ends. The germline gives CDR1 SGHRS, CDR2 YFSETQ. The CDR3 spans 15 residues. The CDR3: CASSPSAGLNEKLFF. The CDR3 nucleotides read TGCGCCAGCAGTCCCTCCGCGGGCCTGAATGAAAAACTGTTTTTT.

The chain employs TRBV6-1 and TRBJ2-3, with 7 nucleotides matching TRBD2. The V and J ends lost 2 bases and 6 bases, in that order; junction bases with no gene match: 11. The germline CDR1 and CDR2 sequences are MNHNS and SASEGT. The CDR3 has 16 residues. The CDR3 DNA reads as TGTGCCAGCAGTGAAAGTCCTAGCGGTCCTCCGGATACGCAGTATTTT. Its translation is CASSESPSGPPDTQYF.

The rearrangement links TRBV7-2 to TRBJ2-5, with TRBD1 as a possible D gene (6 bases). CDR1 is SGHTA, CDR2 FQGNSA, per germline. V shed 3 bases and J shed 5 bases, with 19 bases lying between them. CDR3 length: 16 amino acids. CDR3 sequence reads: CASSFKPAQGEETQYF. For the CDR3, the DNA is TGTGCCAGCAGCTTTAAGCCGGCACAGGGTGAGGAGACCCAGTACTTC.

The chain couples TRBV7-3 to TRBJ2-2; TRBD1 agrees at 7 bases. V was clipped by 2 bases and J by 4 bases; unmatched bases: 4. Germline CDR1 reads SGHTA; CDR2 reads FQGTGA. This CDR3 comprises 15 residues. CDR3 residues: CASSLEGGGTGELFF. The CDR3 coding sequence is TGTGCCAGCAGCTTAGAAGGGGGCGGCACCGGGGAGCTGTTTTTT.

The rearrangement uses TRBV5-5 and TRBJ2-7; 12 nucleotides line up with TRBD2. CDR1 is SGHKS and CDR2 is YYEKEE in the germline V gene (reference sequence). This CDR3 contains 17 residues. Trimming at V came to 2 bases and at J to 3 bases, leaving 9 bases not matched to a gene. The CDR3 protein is CASSFGTSGPRSYEQYF. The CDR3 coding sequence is TGTGCCAGCAGCTTCGGGACTAGCGGGCCTAGGAGCTACGAGCAGTACTTC.

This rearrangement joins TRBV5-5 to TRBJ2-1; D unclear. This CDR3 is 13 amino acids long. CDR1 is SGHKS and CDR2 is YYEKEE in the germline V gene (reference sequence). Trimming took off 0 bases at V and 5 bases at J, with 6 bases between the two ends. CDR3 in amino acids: CASSLVSDNEQFF. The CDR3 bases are TGTGCCAGCAGCTTGGTGTCAGACAATGAGCAGTTCTTC. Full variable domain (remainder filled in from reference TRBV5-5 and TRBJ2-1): DAGVTQSPTHLIKTRGQQVTLRCSPISGHKSVSWYQQVLGQGPQFIFQYYEKEERGRGNFPDRFSARQFPNYSSELNVNALLLGDSALYLCASSLVSDNEQFFGPGTRLTVL.

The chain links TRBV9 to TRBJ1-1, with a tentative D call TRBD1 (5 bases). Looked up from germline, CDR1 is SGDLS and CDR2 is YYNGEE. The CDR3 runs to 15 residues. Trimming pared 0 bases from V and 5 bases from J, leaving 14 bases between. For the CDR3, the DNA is TGTGCCAGCAGCGTAGATCAGGGAGCAAGAACTGAAGCTTTCTTT. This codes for CASSVDQGARTEAFF.

The CDR3 sequence is CAWSVRGYEQYF. CDR3 coding DNA: TGTGCCTGGAGTGTACGGGGTTACGAGCAGTACTTC. J is TRBJ2-7 and V is TRBV30, with D possibly matching TRBD2 (5 bases). The CDR3 contains 12 residues. CDR1 is GTSNPN, CDR2 SVGIG, per germline (reference sequence). Trimming removed 0 bases from V and 4 bases from J, with 7 bases in between.

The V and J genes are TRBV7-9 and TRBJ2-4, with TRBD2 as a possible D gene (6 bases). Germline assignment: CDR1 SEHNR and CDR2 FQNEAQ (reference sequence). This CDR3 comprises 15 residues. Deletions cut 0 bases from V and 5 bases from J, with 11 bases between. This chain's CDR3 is CASSLAGRRENIQYF. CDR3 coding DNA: TGTGCCAGCAGCTTAGCAGGGCGGAGGGAAAACATTCAGTACTTC.

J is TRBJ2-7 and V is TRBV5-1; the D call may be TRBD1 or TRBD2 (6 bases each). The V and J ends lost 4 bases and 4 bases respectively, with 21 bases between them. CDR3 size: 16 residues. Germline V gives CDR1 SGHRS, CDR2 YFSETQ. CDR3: CASSPGWGAVGYEQYF. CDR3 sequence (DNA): TGCGCCAGCAGCCCTGGTTGGGGGGCAGTAGGGTACGAGCAGTACTTC.

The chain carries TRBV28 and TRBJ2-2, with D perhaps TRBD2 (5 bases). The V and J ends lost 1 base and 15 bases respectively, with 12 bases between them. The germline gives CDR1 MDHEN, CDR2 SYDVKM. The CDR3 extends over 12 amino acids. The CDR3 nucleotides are TGTGCCAGCAGTTTATTGGCGGGCCGGATGTTTTTT. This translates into CASSLLAGRMFF.

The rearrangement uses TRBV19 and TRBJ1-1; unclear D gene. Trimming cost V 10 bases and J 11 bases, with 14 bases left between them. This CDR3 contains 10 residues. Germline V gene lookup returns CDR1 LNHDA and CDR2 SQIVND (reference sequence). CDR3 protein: CATSPVGAFF. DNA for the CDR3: TGTGCCACCAGTCCGGTCGGGGCTTTCTTT.

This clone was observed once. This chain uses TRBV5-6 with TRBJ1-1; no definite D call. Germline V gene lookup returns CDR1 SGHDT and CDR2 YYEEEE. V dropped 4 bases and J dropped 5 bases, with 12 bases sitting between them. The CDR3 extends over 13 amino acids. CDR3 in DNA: TGTGCCAGCAGCCGCCCAGGAGGGACTGAAGCTTTCTTT. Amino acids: CASSRPGGTEAFF.

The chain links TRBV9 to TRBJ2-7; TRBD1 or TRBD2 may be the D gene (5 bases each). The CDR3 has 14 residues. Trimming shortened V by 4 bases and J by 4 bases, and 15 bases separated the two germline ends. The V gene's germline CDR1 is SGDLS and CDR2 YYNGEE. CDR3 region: CASSPRQGEYEQYF. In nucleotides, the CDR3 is TGTGCCAGCAGCCCGAGGCAGGGAGAGTACGAGCAGTACTTC.

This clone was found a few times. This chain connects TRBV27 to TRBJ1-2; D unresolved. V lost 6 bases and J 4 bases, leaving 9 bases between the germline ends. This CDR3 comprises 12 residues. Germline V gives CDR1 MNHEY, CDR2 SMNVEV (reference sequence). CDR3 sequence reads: CASREGRYGYTF. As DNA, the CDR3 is TGTGCCAGCAGGGAGGGTCGCTATGGCTACACCTTC.

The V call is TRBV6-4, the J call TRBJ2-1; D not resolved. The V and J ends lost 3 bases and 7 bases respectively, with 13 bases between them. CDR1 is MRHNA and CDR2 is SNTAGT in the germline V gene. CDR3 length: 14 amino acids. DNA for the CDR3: TGTGCCAGCAGTGAATCCCTAATTCGGAATGAGCAGTTCTTC. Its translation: CASSESLIRNEQFF.

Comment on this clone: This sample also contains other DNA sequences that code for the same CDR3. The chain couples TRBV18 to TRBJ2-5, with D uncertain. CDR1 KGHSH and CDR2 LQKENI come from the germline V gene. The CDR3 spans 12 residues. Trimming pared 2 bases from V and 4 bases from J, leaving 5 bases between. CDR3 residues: CASSPWGETQYF. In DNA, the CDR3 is TGTGCCAGCTCACCATGGGGAGAGACCCAGTACTTC.

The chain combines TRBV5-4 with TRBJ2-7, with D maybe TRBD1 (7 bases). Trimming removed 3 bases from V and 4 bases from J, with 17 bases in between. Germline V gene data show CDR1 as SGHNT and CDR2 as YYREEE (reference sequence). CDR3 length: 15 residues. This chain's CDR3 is CASSSPGGTVYEQYF. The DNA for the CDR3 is TGTGCCAGCAGCTCACCCGGAGGGACAGTTTACGAGCAGTACTTC.

The CDR3 nucleotides are TGTGCCAGCAGCCAGGGACTAGCTTTCGGGGAGCTGTTTTTT. This codes for CASSQGLAFGELFF. The chain combines TRBV13 with TRBJ2-2; TRBD2 matches 9 bases. This CDR3 has 14 residues. CDR1 and CDR2 (germline): PRHDT, FYEKMQ (reference sequence). With V trimmed by 5 bases and J by 7 bases, 5 bases remained unmatched. Looking up the rest from reference TRBV13 and TRBJ2-2 gives the full variable domain: AAGVIQSPRHLIKEKRETATLKCYPIPRHDTVYWYQQGPGQDPQFLISFYEKMQSDKGSIPDRFSAQQFSDYHSELNMSSLELGDSALYFCASSQGLAFGELFFGEGSRLTVL.

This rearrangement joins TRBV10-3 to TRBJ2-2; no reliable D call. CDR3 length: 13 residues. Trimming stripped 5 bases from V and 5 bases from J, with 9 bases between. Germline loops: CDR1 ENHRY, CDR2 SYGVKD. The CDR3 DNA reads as TGTGCCATCAGTCCGCACGAAACCGGGGAGCTGTTTTTT. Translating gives CAISPHETGELFF.

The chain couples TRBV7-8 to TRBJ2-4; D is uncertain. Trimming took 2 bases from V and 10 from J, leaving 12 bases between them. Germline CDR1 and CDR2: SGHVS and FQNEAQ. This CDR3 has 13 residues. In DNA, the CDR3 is TGTGCCAGCAGCTTAAATCGGCAGGCTATTCAGTACTTC. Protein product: CASSLNRQAIQYF.

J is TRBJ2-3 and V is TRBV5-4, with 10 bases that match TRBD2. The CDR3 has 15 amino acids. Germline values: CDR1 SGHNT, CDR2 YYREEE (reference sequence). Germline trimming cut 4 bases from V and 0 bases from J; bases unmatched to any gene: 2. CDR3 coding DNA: TGTGCCAGCAGCGGTAGCGGGGGGAGCACAGATACGCAGTATTTT. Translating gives CASSGSGGSTDTQYF. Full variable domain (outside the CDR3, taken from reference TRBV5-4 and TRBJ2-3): ETGVTQSPTHLIKTRGQQVTLRCSSQSGHNTVSWYQQALGQGPQFIFQYYREEENGRGNFPPRFSGLQFPNYSSELNVNALELDDSALYLCASSGSGGSTDTQYFGPGTRLTVL.

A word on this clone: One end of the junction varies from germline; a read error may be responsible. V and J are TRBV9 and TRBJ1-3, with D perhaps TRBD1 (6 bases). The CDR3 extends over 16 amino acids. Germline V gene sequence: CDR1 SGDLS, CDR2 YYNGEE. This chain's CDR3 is CASSVRTAYSGNIIYF. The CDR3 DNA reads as TGTGCCAGCAGCGTCCGGACAGCATACTCTGGAAACATCATATATTTT.

CDR3 coding DNA: TGTGCCAGCAGCTTGTCAGGGGCCGCTGCCCTCGAGCAGTACTTC. This sequence encodes CASSLSGAAALEQYF. The chain employs TRBV5-6 and TRBJ2-7, with D possibly matching TRBD1 (6 bases). Germline V lookup: CDR1 SGHDT, CDR2 YYEEEE. CDR3 size: 15 residues. The V gene lost 1 base and the J gene lost 6 bases, with 17 bases spanning the gap. Combining the CDR3 with reference TRBV5-6 and TRBJ2-7 gives the whole variable domain DAGVTQSPTHLIKTRGQQVTLRCSPKSGHDTVSWYQQALGQGPQFIFQYYEEEERQRGNFPDRFSGHQFPNYSSELNVNALLLGDSALYLCASSLSGAAALEQYFGPGTRLTVT.

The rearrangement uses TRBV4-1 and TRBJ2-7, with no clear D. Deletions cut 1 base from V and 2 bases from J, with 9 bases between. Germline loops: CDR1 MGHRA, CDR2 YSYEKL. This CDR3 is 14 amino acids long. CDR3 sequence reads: CASSQGPYPYEQYF. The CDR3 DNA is TGCGCCAGCAGCCAAGGGCCATACCCCTACGAGCAGTACTTC.

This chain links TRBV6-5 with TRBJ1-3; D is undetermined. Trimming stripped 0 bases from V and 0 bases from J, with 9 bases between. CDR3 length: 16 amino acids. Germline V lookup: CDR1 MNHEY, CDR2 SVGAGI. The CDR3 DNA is TGTGCCAGCAGTTACTCGTGGGAGAACTCTGGAAACACCATATATTTT. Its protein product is CASSYSWENSGNTIYF.

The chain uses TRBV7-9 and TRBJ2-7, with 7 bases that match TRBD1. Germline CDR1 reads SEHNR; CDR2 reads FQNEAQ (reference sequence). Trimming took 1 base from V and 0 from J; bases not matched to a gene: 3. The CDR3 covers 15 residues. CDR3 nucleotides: TGTGCCAGCAGCTTAGAGACAGGGCTCTCCTACGAGCAGTACTTC. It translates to CASSLETGLSYEQYF.

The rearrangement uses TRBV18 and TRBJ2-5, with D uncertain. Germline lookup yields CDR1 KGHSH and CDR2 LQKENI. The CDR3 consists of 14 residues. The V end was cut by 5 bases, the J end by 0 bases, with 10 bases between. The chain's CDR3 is CASSMETYQETQYF. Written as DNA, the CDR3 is TGTGCCAGCTCAATGGAGACGTACCAAGAGACCCAGTACTTC.

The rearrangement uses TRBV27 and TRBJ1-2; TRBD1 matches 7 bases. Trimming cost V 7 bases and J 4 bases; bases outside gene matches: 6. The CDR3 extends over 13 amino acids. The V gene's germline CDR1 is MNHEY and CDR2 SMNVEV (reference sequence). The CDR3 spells CASKPSGGYGYTF. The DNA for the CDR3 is TGTGCCAGCAAACCGTCAGGGGGCTATGGCTACACCTTC.

CDR3: CASSQESGGTEAFF. The CDR3 DNA follows: TGCGCCAGCAGCCAGGAATCAGGGGGCACTGAAGCTTTCTTT. This chain links TRBV4-3 with TRBJ1-1, with 7 bases that match TRBD1. The CDR3 runs 14 residues. V trimming: 3 bases; J trimming: 4 bases; junction bases outside the gene matches: 5. The germline gives CDR1 LGHNA, CDR2 YSLEER.